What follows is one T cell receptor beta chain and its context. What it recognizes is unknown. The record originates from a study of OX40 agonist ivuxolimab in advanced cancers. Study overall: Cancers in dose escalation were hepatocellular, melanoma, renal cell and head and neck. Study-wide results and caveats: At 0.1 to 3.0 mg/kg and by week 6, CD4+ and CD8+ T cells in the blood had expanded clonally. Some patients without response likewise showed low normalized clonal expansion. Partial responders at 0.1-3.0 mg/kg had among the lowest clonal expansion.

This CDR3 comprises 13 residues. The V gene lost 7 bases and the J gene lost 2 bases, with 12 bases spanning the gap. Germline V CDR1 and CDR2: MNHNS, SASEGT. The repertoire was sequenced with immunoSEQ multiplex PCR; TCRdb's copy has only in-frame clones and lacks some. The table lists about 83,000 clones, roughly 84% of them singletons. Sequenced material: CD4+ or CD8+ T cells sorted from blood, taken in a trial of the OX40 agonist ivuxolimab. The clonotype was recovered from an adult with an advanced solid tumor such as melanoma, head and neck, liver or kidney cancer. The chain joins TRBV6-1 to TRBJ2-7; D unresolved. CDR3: CASITPGTYEQYF. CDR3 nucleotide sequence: TGTGCCAGCATCACACCGGGCACCTACGAGCAGTACTTC.